This is a list of T cell receptor beta chains from one sample in a study of cytomegalovirus exposure and HLA in healthy donors. The data were produced by immunoSEQ multiplex PCR, yet TCRdb's version contains in-frame clones alone and is incomplete. The sample consists of fewer than 85,000 clones, around 70% of them appearing once. Source material: PBMCs. The source is a man aged 40-50 years in good health and CMV-seropositive. CDR3s include the opening cysteine and the closing phenylalanine or tryptophan. Each record gives: CDR3 protein, V gene, J gene.

CDR3 protein: CASSLTGLGEKLFF
V gene: TRBV7-8
J gene: TRBJ1-4

CDR3 protein: CASSRPMDRVDTEAFF
V gene: TRBV23-1
J gene: TRBJ1-1

CDR3 protein: CASTSSTISTGELFF
V gene: TRBV2
J gene: TRBJ2-2

CDR3 protein: CASSSTSGGYNEQFF
V gene: TRBV5-1
J gene: TRBJ2-1

CDR3 protein: CASSQDLYRGDEKLFF
V gene: TRBV4-2
J gene: TRBJ1-4

CDR3 protein: CASSQASEQYF
V gene: TRBV14
J gene: TRBJ2-7

CDR3 protein: CASSFREALPGELFF
V gene: TRBV19
J gene: TRBJ2-2

CDR3 protein: CASSLGQSNTEAFF
V gene: TRBV5-1
J gene: TRBJ1-1

CDR3 protein: CASSLGVGGGLAETQYF
V gene: TRBV7-2
J gene: TRBJ2-5

CDR3 protein: CASSLGQSAYEQYF
V gene: TRBV7-9
J gene: TRBJ2-7

CDR3 protein: CASSELGLAIMNTEAFF
V gene: TRBV6-1
J gene: TRBJ1-1

CDR3 protein: CASGPSSYEQYF
V gene: TRBV27
J gene: TRBJ2-7

CDR3 protein: CASSLASGPDSTEAFF
V gene: TRBV7-9
J gene: TRBJ1-1

CDR3 protein: CASSYRGETQYF
V gene: TRBV7-9
J gene: TRBJ2-5

CDR3 protein: CASSSGGMPEAFF
V gene: TRBV6-5
J gene: TRBJ1-1

CDR3 protein: CASSWTWEKLFF
V gene: TRBV6-1
J gene: TRBJ1-4

CDR3 protein: CASSEGESSYEQYF
V gene: TRBV9
J gene: TRBJ2-7

CDR3 protein: CSALQGYEQYF
V gene: TRBV20-1
J gene: TRBJ2-7

CDR3 protein: CASRTTGGSATEAFF
V gene: TRBV19
J gene: TRBJ1-1

CDR3 protein: CASSPSGDGSYNEQFF
V gene: TRBV9
J gene: TRBJ2-1

CDR3 protein: CAIPLTSGGAGNQETQYF
V gene: TRBV4-2
J gene: TRBJ2-5

CDR3 protein: CASSLARRAWEQYF
V gene: TRBV27
J gene: TRBJ2-7

CDR3 protein: CASSLFTSGETQYF
V gene: TRBV5-1
J gene: TRBJ2-5

CDR3 protein: CASSLDGGGYEQYF
V gene: TRBV11-2
J gene: TRBJ2-7

CDR3 protein: CASSLPSKSSYNEQFF
V gene: TRBV27
J gene: TRBJ2-1

CDR3 protein: CASSRDPSGRAYIGEQFF
V gene: TRBV25-1
J gene: TRBJ2-1

CDR3 protein: CASSLYGGGNTGELFF
V gene: TRBV5-6
J gene: TRBJ2-2

CDR3 protein: CASSQDPGVVVNQPQHF
V gene: TRBV4-1
J gene: TRBJ1-5

CDR3 protein: CASSVKQGSNTIYF
V gene: TRBV2
J gene: TRBJ1-3

CDR3 protein: CASSFERAGGNEQFF
V gene: TRBV5-1
J gene: TRBJ2-1

CDR3 protein: CASSLEGGSNYGYTF
V gene: TRBV6-1
J gene: TRBJ1-2

CDR3 protein: CASSSNGGMRNEQFF
V gene: TRBV19
J gene: TRBJ2-1

CDR3 protein: CASIKLRTGGYNEQFF
V gene: TRBV27
J gene: TRBJ2-1

CDR3 protein: CASRRDTSNEKLFF
V gene: TRBV7-9
J gene: TRBJ1-4

CDR3 protein: CASRGRGNTEAFF
V gene: TRBV19
J gene: TRBJ1-1